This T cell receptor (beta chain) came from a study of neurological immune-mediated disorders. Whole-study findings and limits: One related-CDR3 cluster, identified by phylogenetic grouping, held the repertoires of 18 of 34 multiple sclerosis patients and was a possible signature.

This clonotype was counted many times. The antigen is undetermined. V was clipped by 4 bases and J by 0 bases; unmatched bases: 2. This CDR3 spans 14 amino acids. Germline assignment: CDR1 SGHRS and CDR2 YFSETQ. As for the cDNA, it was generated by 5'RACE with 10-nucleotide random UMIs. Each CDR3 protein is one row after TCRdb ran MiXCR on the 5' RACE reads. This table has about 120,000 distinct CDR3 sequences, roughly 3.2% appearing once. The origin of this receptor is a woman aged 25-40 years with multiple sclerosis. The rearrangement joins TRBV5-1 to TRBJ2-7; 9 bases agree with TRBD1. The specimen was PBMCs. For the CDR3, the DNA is TGCGCCAGCAGCCCGGACAGGGGCTCCTACGAGCAGTACTTC. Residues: CASSPDRGSYEQYF.